The 23 T cell receptor beta chains below were found in one sample sequenced in a study of control samples from healthy donors and cancer patients. Profiled with immunoSEQ multiplex PCR; TCRdb holds only in-frame clones, not every one. Of approximately 150,000 clones in the sample, 75% to 95% are singletons; the top ten hold approximately 3%. The sequencing input was blood. Every receptor here comes from a man aged 25 to 40 in good health.

The chain employs TRBV27 and TRBJ2-7; no firm D call. Germline V gene data show CDR1 as MNHEY and CDR2 as SMNVEV (reference sequence). The CDR3 is 12 residues long. V was pared by 2 bases and J by 0 bases, with 2 bases between. In DNA form, the CDR3 reads TGTGCCAGCAGTTTAAGCTCCTACGAGCAGTACTTC. It specifies CASSLSSYEQYF.

DNA for the CDR3: TGTGCCAGCAGTCCCGAATGGACAGCACCCTACGAGCAGTACTTC. Protein sequence: CASSPEWTAPYEQYF. The chain joins TRBV6-5 to TRBJ2-7; a weak D match, TRBD1 (6 bases). CDR1 and CDR2 from the germline V gene are MNHEY and SVGAGI. Trimming took 5 bases from V and 2 from J, leaving 16 bases between them. CDR3 length: 15 residues.

The chain recombines TRBV6-1 with TRBJ2-3; D is unclear. The CDR3 is 15 amino acids. V shed 1 base and J shed 0 bases, with 8 bases lying between them. Per the germline V gene, CDR1 is MNHNS and CDR2 is SASEGT. CDR3 sequence (DNA): TGTGCCAGCAGTGAAGTTGGGGTTAGCACAGATACGCAGTATTTT. Translating gives CASSEVGVSTDTQYF.

This chain joins TRBV12-3 or TRBV12-4 and TRBJ1-2; D possibly corresponds to TRBD1 (5 bases). Trimming took off 3 bases at V and 4 bases at J, with 9 bases between the two ends. This CDR3 is 13 amino acids long. In nucleotides, the CDR3 is TGTGCCAGCAGTTTGGGGGTCTCCTATGGCTACACCTTC. This codes for CASSLGVSYGYTF.

V is TRBV2 and J is TRBJ2-2; D may match TRBD1 or TRBD2 (5 bases each). The V end lost 5 bases, the J end lost 4 bases, and 14 bases lay between the germline ends. The CDR3 runs 15 residues. Germline V gene lookup returns CDR1 SNHLY and CDR2 FYNNEI. CDR3 bases: TGTGCCAGCAGTTCGCAGGGCGCGGGCACCGGGGAGCTGTTTTTT. As protein: CASSSQGAGTGELFF.

This clone has a single count. The chain carries TRBV27 and TRBJ2-1; maybe TRBD1 (5 bases). The CDR3 consists of 15 residues. V was cut by 3 bases and J by 2 bases, with 11 bases left in between. Germline V lookup: CDR1 MNHEY, CDR2 SMNVEV (reference sequence). This CDR3 is CASSLAGNPYNEQFF. The DNA for the CDR3 is TGTGCCAGCAGTTTGGCAGGGAACCCCTACAATGAGCAGTTCTTC.

The chain has TRBV7-7 and TRBJ2-2, with 10 bases aligning to TRBD1. The germline V gene encodes CDR1 SSHAT and CDR2 FNYEAQ (reference sequence). The CDR3 runs 17 residues. Trimming cost V 4 bases and J 6 bases; bases outside gene matches: 11. The CDR3 DNA reads as TGTGCCAGCAGCTCCGACTTGACAGGGGGCGCAGCCGGGGAGCTGTTTTTT. Protein product: CASSSDLTGGAAGELFF.

This chain links TRBV7-9 with TRBJ2-5, with TRBD1 matching over 7 bases. Germline V gives CDR1 SEHNR, CDR2 FQNEAQ (reference sequence). This CDR3 is 14 amino acids long. Trimming at V came to 5 bases and at J to 2 bases, leaving 5 bases not matched to a gene. CDR3: CASSIQGLQETQYF. The CDR3 DNA reads as TGTGCCAGCAGCATACAGGGGCTACAAGAGACCCAGTACTTC.

The genes are TRBV30 and TRBJ2-5, with 8 bases that match TRBD1. The CDR3 has 14 amino acids. CDR1 GTSNPN and CDR2 SVGIG come from the germline V gene (reference sequence). V was pared by 0 bases and J by 3 bases, with 3 bases of the junction left unmatched. CDR3 amino acids: CAWSVGQGEETQYF. The CDR3 bases are TGTGCCTGGAGTGTAGGACAGGGTGAAGAGACCCAGTACTTC.

This chain joins TRBV6-2 or TRBV6-3 and TRBJ1-3; the match to TRBD1 covers 7 bases. The trim removed 4 bases at V and 3 bases at J, leaving 3 bases unmatched. From germline, CDR1 is MNHEY and CDR2 SVGEGT. The CDR3 loop spans 14 amino acids. Written as DNA, the CDR3 is TGTGCCAGCAGTTCGGGGACAGATGGAAACACCATATATTTT. Translation: CASSSGTDGNTIYF.

The chain carries TRBV5-1 and TRBJ1-5; tentative D call: TRBD1 (5 bases). Germline V gives CDR1 SGHRS, CDR2 YFSETQ. This CDR3 has 14 amino acids. The V end was cut by 5 bases, the J end by 0 bases, with 9 bases between. The DNA of the CDR3 is TGCGCCAGCAGACAGGATTATAGCAATCAGCCCCAGCATTTT. This encodes CASRQDYSNQPQHF.

The chain recombines TRBV4-1 with TRBJ2-3; D not certain. The CDR3 is 11 residues long. Trimming took 1 base from V and 7 from J, leaving 3 bases between them. Germline V lookup: CDR1 MGHRA, CDR2 YSYEKL. In DNA, the CDR3 is TGCGCCAGCAGCCAAGGGAATACGCAGTATTTT. Protein product: CASSQGNTQYF.

This clone was seen only a few times. The chain employs TRBV15 and TRBJ2-7; maybe TRBD1 (5 bases). With 0 bases removed from V and 3 bases from J, the gap between germline ends came to 18 bases. CDR1 LNHNV and CDR2 YYDKDF come from the germline V gene (reference sequence). This CDR3 is 17 amino acids long. The DNA for the CDR3 is TGTGCCACCAGCAGAGATTCCGGACACAACTTACACTACGAGCAGTACTTC. This gives the protein CATSRDSGHNLHYEQYF.

V usage is TRBV30 and J usage is TRBJ1-2; D possibly corresponds to TRBD1 (5 bases). The V end lost 2 bases, the J end lost 7 bases, and 14 bases lay between the germline ends. The CDR3 runs to 13 residues. Germline CDR1 and CDR2: GTSNPN and SVGIG (reference sequence). The DNA of the CDR3 is TGTGCCTGGAGTCCTCCAGGGTTTAGTGGCTACACCTTC. Protein: CAWSPPGFSGYTF.

This clone was counted a single time. This chain joins TRBV7-2 and TRBJ1-2; D is possibly TRBD1 (5 bases). The CDR3 sequence is 18 residues long. From germline, CDR1 is SGHTA and CDR2 FQGNSA. Trimming removed 2 bases at V and 2 bases at J, with 21 bases between. The CDR3 DNA reads as TGTGCCAGCAGCTTATTTCCTCCCCTCCCCGGGGCGAACTATGGCTACACCTTC. Protein: CASSLFPPLPGANYGYTF. The full variable domain, in which reference TRBV7-2 and TRBJ1-2 provide the parts outside the CDR3, is GAGVSQSPSNKVTEKGKDVELRCDPISGHTALYWYRQSLGQGLEFLIYFQGNSAPDKSGLPSDRFSAERTGGSVSTLTIQRTQQEDSAVYLCASSLFPPLPGANYGYTFGSGTRLTVV.

The rearrangement uses TRBV7-9 and TRBJ2-7; D is unclear. The V gene lost 3 bases and the J gene lost 12 bases, with 15 bases spanning the gap. This CDR3 is 12 amino acids long. Germline V gene lookup returns CDR1 SEHNR and CDR2 FQNEAQ (reference sequence). DNA of the CDR3: TGTGCCAGCAGCTTCAACGCGACACAGAGGTACTTC. This translates into CASSFNATQRYF.

The J gene is TRBJ2-2, the V gene TRBV6-6, with TRBD2 matching 7 bases. The V segment lost 8 bases and the J segment 0 bases; nucleotides outside the gene matches: 0. Per the germline V gene, CDR1 is MNHNY and CDR2 is SVGAGI (reference sequence). The CDR3 loop spans 13 amino acids. CDR3 nucleotides: TGTGCCAGCGGACTAGCGAACACCGGGGAGCTGTTTTTT. It specifies CASGLANTGELFF.

V usage is TRBV6-5 and J usage is TRBJ1-5; TRBD1 matches 8 bases. Losses at the gene ends were 4 bases for V and 7 bases for J; bases not matched to a gene: 6. Germline CDR1 is MNHEY and CDR2 is SVGAGI. The CDR3 has 14 amino acids. The DNA for the CDR3 is TGTGCCAGCAGTTCAGACAGGGGAGGCCAGCCCCAGCATTTT. It yields the protein CASSSDRGGQPQHF.

This chain uses TRBV5-1 with TRBJ2-7; D is ambiguous. The CDR3 is 14 amino acids. Germline lookup yields CDR1 SGHRS and CDR2 YFSETQ. V was pared by 4 bases and J by 0 bases, with 11 bases between. CDR3 sequence: CASSPETSSYEQYF. In nucleotides, the CDR3 is TGCGCCAGCAGCCCCGAGACAAGCTCCTACGAGCAGTACTTC.

The V call is TRBV28, the J call TRBJ2-3; 9 nucleotides line up with TRBD2. The germline gives CDR1 MDHEN, CDR2 SYDVKM. CDR3 length: 14 residues. Germline trimming cut 8 bases from V and 9 bases from J; bases unmatched to any gene: 12. CDR3: CASALQRGVRTQYF. CDR3 sequence (DNA): TGTGCCAGCGCTTTGCAGCGGGGGGTTAGGACGCAGTATTTT.

This clone has only one observation. The chain is built from TRBV9 and TRBJ2-7, with D possibly being TRBD2 (5 bases). V lost 0 bases to trimming and J lost 0 bases, with 13 bases between them. The germline V gene encodes CDR1 SGDLS and CDR2 YYNGEE. The CDR3 is 16 residues long. The CDR3 region is CASSVAMRTDSYEQYF. The CDR3, as DNA: TGTGCCAGCAGCGTAGCGATGAGGACTGACTCCTACGAGCAGTACTTC.

This chain connects TRBV12-3 or TRBV12-4 to TRBJ2-7; D unresolved. Trimming took off 4 bases at V and 2 bases at J, with 9 bases between the two ends. This CDR3 has 13 residues. CDR3 sequence (DNA): TGTGCCAGCAGTTCGCCCCCTCCCTACGAGCAGTACTTC. It codes for CASSSPPPYEQYF.

The chain joins TRBV5-5 to TRBJ1-2; D remains ambiguous. The CDR3 is 14 amino acids. Germline CDR1 is SGHKS and CDR2 is YYEKEE (reference sequence). Trimming left V 2 bases short and J 1 base short, with 9 bases between. The CDR3 DNA reads TGTGCCAGCAGCTTTAACGATTTTAACTATGGCTACACCTTC. Its translation: CASSFNDFNYGYTF.